The rows below give T cell receptor beta chains drawn from one sample of a study of human thymus T cells. The data were produced by immunoSEQ multiplex PCR, yet TCRdb's version contains in-frame clones alone and is incomplete. The sample includes roughly 120,000 clones, about 93% of them seen just once. The sample consisted of thymus tissue. The receptors here all came from a boy under two years old with a congenital heart defect but otherwise immunologically healthy. CDR3s include the opening cysteine and the closing phenylalanine or tryptophan. Each record gives: CDR3 length, J gene, D gene, V gene, clone size, CDR3 DNA, CDR3 protein. D genes are given only for firm matches. Clone size is not always given. Where it is, it says once, few, many or a class for expanded clones.

15 TRBJ2-7 NA TRBV19 NA TGTGCCAGTAGTCACTTACGGGACGGTTCCTACGAGCAGTACTTC CASSHLRDGSYEQYF
13 TRBJ1-2 NA TRBV27 NA TGTGCCAGCAGAACAGGGCCAGGGGATGGCTACACCTTC CASRTGPGDGYTF
14 TRBJ1-6 NA TRBV5-6 few TGTGCCAGCAGCTTGTCTGGACCTAGGTCACCCCTCCACTTT CASSLSGPRSPLHF
15 TRBJ2-7 TRBD1 TRBV27 NA TGTGCCAGCAGCATTAACAGGGGCCCTTACTACGAGCAGTACTTC CASSINRGPYYEQYF
14 TRBJ1-3 NA TRBV6-5 NA TGTGCCAGCAGTTTGGGGGGGGCCGGAAACACCATATATTTT CASSLGGAGNTIYF
17 TRBJ2-1 NA TRBV29-1 NA TGCAGCGTTGAAGATGATGCACAGGGGAGGTGGTACAATGAGCAGTTCTTC CSVEDDAQGRWYNEQFF
20 TRBJ2-1 TRBD2 TRBV9 NA TGTGCCAGCAGCGTAGATTGGAGGGATCTTAGCGGGGGGGCCGTCAATGAGCAGTTCTTC CASSVDWRDLSGGAVNEQFF
15 TRBJ1-2 TRBD1 TRBV12-5 NA TGTGCTAGTGGTTTGCCCCGAACAGGGGCCCTAGGCTACACCTTC CASGLPRTGALGYTF
12 TRBJ1-1 TRBD1 TRBV30 NA TGTGCCTGGACGACAGGGTTAACTGAAGCTTTCTTT CAWTTGLTEAFF
15 TRBJ1-1 NA TRBV4-3 NA TGCGCCAGCAGCCAAGATAAGGGGACGAACACTGAAGCTTTCTTT CASSQDKGTNTEAFF
13 TRBJ2-2 NA TRBV4-2 few TGTGCCAGCAGCCAAGATCCGTCCGGGGAGCTGTTTTTT CASSQDPSGELFF
13 TRBJ1-1 NA TRBV28 NA TGTGCCAGCAGTTTTGTTAGACGGCCTGAAGCTTTCTTT CASSFVRRPEAFF
14 TRBJ1-2 TRBD1 TRBV13 NA TGTGCCAGCAGCCTGAACGGACAGGGCCATGGCTACACCTTC CASSLNGQGHGYTF
15 TRBJ2-1 TRBD1 TRBV19 NA TGTGCCAGTAGCTTCAGGGGGAGCTCCTACAATGAGCAGTTCTTC CASSFRGSSYNEQFF
14 TRBJ2-5 TRBD2 TRBV7-2 NA TGTGCCAGCAGCCAACTAGCGGGGGGGGAGACCCAGTACTTC CASSQLAGGETQYF
19 TRBJ2-4 NA TRBV5-1 NA TGCGCCAGCAGCTTGGATGGAGGGAAGCAGGGGTCCGCCAAAAACATTCAGTACTTC CASSLDGGKQGSAKNIQYF
14 TRBJ1-2 TRBD1 TRBV5-1 NA TGCGCCAGCAGCTTGGAACAGGGGGCGCTCGGCTACACCTTC CASSLEQGALGYTF
17 TRBJ1-1 NA TRBV5-8 once TGTGCCAGCTCCAACGGGGCAGGATCGTATTCTGTCACTGAAGCTTTCTTT CASSNGAGSYSVTEAFF
20 TRBJ1-6 TRBD1 TRBV7-2 once TGTGCCAGCAGCTTAGCGCGTCGGACAGGGAGTAGCTCCTATAATTCACCCCTCCACTTT CASSLARRTGSSSYNSPLHF
13 TRBJ2-1 TRBD2 TRBV10-3 NA TGTGCAGCGGGGGGGACACTTTACAATGAGCAGTTCTTC CAAGGTLYNEQFF
15 TRBJ1-1 NA TRBV6-5 NA TGTGCCAGCAGCCTTCGCTCACAGGGTAGGTCTGAAGCTTTCTTT CASSLRSQGRSEAFF
17 TRBJ2-5 TRBD2 TRBV5-8 NA TGTGCCAGCACCTTAAGCGATAGCGGGGGGAAACAAGAGACCCAGTACTTC CASTLSDSGGKQETQYF
12 TRBJ2-7 TRBD2 TRBV5-1 NA TGCGCCAGCAGCTTTGGCGGGGGCGAGCAGTACTTC CASSFGGGEQYF
15 TRBJ2-7 NA TRBV5-6 NA TGTGCCAGCAGCTTGGTTTCGGGGAACTCCTACGAGCAGTACTTC CASSLVSGNSYEQYF
17 TRBJ2-1 TRBD1 TRBV7-9 NA TGTGCCAGCAGCTTAATAACAGGAGACAGGGGGCTGAATGAGCAGTTCTTC CASSLITGDRGLNEQFF
15 TRBJ2-7 TRBD1 TRBV28 NA TGTGCCAGCAGTCCCACAGGGACAGGGGGCTACGAGCAGTACTTC CASSPTGTGGYEQYF
17 TRBJ1-1 NA TRBV11-2 NA TGTGCCAGCAGCTTATGTATGGCACCGGGACACCACCTTGAAGCTTTCTTT CASSLCMAPGHHLEAFF
15 TRBJ1-3 NA TRBV14 NA TGTGCCAGCAGCCAAGAGTCCGGCCCTGGAAACACCATATATTTT CASSQESGPGNTIYF
13 TRBJ2-5 NA TRBV6-5 NA TGTGCCAGCAGTACCGGGAGCCAAGAGACCCAGTACTTC CASSTGSQETQYF
17 TRBJ2-2 NA TRBV7-2 NA TGTGCCAGCAGCTTAGAGGGCGGACTCGCGAGCACCGGGGAGCTGTTTTTT CASSLEGGLASTGELFF
13 TRBJ2-5 NA TRBV5-1 NA TGCGCCAGCAGCTTGGGCCCCCGGGCCCACCAGTACTTC CASSLGPRAHQYF